This TCR beta chain was obtained from a study of T cell changes during pregnancy in multiple sclerosis. The CDR3 contains 12 residues. Assay used: immunoSEQ multiplex PCR; TCRdb lists only in-frame clones, some missing. The table lists tens of thousands of clones, about 90% of them singletons. The chain carries TRBV1 and TRBJ2-7; TRBD1, the table's D call, lacks a check against the DNA. TRBV1 is annotated as a pseudogene. The sequence was obtained from a female donor in good health, enrolled as a control in a pregnancy study. The material was CD4+ T cells from peripheral blood mononuclear cells, obtained after pregnancy. CDR3 loop: CTSSQTGIEQYF. The CDR3 bases are TGCACCAGCAGCCAAACAGGAATCGAGCAGTACTTC.